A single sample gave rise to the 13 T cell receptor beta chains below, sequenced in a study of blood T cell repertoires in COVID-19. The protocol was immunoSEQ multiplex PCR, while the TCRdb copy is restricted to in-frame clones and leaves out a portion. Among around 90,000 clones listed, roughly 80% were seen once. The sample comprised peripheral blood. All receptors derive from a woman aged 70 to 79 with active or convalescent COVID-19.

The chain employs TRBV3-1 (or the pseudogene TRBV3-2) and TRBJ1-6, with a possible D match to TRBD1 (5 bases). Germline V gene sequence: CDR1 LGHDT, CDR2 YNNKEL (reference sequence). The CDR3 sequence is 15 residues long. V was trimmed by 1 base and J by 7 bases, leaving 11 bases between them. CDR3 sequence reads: CASSQGGRANSPLHF. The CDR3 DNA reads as TGTGCCAGCAGCCAAGGGGGCAGGGCAAATTCACCCCTCCACTTT.

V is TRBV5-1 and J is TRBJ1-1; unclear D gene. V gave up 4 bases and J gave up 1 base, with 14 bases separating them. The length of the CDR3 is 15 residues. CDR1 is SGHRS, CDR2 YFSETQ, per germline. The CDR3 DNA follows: TGCGCCAGCAGCCCAAGGGCGGGAAAGAACACTGAAGCTTTCTTT. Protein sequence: CASSPRAGKNTEAFF. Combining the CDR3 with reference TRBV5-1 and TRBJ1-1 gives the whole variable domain KAGVTQTPRYLIKTRGQQVTLSCSPISGHRSVSWYQQTPGQGLQFLFEYFSETQRNKGNFPGRFSGRQFSNSRSEMNVSTLELGDSALYLCASSPRAGKNTEAFFGQGTRLTVV.

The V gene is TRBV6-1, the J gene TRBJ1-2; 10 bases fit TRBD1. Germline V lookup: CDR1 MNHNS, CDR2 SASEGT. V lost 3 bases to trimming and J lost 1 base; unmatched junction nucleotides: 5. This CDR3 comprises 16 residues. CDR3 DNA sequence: TGTGCCAGCAGTGAGGCCGACAGGGGGCTTAACTATGGCTACACCTTC. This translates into CASSEADRGLNYGYTF.

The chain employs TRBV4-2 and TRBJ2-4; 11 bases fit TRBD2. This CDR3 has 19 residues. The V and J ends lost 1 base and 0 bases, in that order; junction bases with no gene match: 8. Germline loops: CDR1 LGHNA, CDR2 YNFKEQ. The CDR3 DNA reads TGTGCCAGCAGCCAAGTCACTAGCGGGGGTACTCTAGCCAAAAACATTCAGTACTTC. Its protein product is CASSQVTSGGTLAKNIQYF.

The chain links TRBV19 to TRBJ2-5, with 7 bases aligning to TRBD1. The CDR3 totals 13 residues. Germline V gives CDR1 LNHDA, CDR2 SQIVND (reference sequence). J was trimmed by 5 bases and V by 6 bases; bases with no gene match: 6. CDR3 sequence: CASSRGWEETQYF. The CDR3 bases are TGTGCCAGTAGCAGGGGGTGGGAGGAGACCCAGTACTTC.

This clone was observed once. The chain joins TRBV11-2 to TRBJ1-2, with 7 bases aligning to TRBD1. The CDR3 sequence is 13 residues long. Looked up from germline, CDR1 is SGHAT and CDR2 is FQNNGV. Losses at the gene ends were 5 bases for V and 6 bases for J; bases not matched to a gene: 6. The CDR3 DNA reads TGTGCCAGCAGCCCGCAGACAGGGAATGGCTACACCTTC. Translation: CASSPQTGNGYTF.

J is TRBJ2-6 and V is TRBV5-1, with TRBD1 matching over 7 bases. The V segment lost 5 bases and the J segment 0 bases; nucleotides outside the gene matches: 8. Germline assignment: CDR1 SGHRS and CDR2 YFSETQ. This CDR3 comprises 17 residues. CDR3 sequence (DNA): TGCGCCAGCAGTGACAGGGTTATGAGCTCTGGGGCCAACGTCCTGACTTTC. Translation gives CASSDRVMSSGANVLTF.

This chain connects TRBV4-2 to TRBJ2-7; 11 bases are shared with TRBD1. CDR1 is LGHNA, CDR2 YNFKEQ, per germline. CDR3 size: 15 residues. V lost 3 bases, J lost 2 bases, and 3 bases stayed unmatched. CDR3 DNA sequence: TGTGCCAGCAGCCAGGGACAGGGGGGTACCTACGAGCAGTACTTC. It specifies CASSQGQGGTYEQYF.

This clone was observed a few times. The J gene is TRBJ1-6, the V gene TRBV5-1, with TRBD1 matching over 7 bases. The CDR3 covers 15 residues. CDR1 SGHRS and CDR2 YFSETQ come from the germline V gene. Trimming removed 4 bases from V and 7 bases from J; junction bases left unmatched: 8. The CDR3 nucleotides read TGCGCCAGCAGCGAGCAGACAGGGCTAAATTCACCCCTCCACTTT. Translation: CASSEQTGLNSPLHF.

CDR3 DNA sequence: TGTGCCAGCGGGACAGGGGACAGGGCCTATGGCTACACCTTC. Its translation: CASGTGDRAYGYTF. The rearrangement uses TRBV5-5 and TRBJ1-2, with 10 bases matching TRBD1. The CDR3 covers 14 residues. V was clipped by 7 bases and J by 4 bases; unmatched bases: 7. CDR1 and CDR2 from the germline V gene are SGHKS and YYEKEE (reference sequence). Filled out from reference TRBV5-5 and TRBJ1-2, the complete variable domain reads DAGVTQSPTHLIKTRGQQVTLRCSPISGHKSVSWYQQVLGQGPQFIFQYYEKEERGRGNFPDRFSARQFPNYSSELNVNALLLGDSALYLCASGTGDRAYGYTFGSGTRLTVV.

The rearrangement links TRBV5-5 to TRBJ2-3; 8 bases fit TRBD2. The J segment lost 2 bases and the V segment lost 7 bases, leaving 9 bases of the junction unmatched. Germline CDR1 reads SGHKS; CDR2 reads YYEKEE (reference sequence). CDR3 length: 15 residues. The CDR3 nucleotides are TGTGCCAGCTCTCCCAGCGGGGGACACACAGATACGCAGTATTTT. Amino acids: CASSPSGGHTDTQYF.

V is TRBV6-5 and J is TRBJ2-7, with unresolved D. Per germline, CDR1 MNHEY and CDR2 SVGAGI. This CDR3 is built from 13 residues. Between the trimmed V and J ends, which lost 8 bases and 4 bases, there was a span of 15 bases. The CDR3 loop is CASGREVKYEQYF. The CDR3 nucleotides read TGTGCCAGCGGTAGAGAGGTTAAATACGAGCAGTACTTC.

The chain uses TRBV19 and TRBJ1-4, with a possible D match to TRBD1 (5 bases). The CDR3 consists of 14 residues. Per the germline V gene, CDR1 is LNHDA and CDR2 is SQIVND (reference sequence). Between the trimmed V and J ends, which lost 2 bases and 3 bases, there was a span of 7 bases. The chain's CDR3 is CASSIRQSNEKLFF. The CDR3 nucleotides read TGTGCCAGTAGTATACGACAGTCTAATGAAAAACTGTTTTTT.